This TCR beta chain was captured in a study of blood T cells in healthy people across ages. Using a J-beta primer mix together with a sample-barcoded 5' primer, a second PCR was run for about 6 to 12 cycles. TCRdb independently ran MiXCR on the 5' RACE reads; one entry per CDR3 protein. The sample lists about 760,000 distinct CDR3 sequences; around three fifths were seen once. In this sample, this clonotype turned up a few times. Its specificity is not known. Study-level results: The percentage of naive T cells correlated strongly with TCR beta diversity.

The sequence derives from a man aged 35 to 55 in good health. Material for sequencing was blood.

The CDR3 DNA reads TGTGCCAGCAGCTCAATTGGACAGGCCGTCGGGACCCAGTACTTC. Its translation: CASSSIGQAVGTQYF. The chain recombines TRBV7-9 with TRBJ2-5, with 7 bases aligning to TRBD1. The CDR3 covers 15 residues. The V segment lost 4 bases and the J segment 7 bases; nucleotides outside the gene matches: 12. From germline, CDR1 is SEHNR and CDR2 FQNEAQ (reference sequence).